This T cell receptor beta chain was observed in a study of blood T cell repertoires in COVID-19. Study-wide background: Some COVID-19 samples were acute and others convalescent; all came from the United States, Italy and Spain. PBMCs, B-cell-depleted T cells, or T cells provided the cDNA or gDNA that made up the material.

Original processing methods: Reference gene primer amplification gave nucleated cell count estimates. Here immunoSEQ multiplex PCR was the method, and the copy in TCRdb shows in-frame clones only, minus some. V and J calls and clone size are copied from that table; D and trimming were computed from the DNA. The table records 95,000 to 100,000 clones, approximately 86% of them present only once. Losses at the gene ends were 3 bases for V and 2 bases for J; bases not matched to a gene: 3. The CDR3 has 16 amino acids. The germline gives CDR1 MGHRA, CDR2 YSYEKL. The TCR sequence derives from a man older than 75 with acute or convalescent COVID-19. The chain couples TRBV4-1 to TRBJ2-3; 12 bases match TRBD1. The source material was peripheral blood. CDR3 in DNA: TGCGCCAGCAGCCAGCGGGACAGGGGGCACACAGATACGCAGTATTTT. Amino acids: CASSQRDRGHTDTQYF.